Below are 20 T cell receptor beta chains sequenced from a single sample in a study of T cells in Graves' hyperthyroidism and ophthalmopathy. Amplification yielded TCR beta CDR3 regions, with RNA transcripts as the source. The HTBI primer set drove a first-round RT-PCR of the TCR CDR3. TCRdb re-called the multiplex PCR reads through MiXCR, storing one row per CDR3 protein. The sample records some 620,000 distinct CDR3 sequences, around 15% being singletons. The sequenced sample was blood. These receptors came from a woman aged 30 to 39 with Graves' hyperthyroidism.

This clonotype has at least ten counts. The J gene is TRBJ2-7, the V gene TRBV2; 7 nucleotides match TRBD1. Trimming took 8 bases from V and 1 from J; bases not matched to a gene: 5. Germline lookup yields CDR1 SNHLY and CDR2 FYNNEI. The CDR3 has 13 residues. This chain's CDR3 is CASAGQVSYEQYF. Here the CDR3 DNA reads TGTGCCAGCGCCGGACAGGTATCCTACGAGCAGTACTTC.

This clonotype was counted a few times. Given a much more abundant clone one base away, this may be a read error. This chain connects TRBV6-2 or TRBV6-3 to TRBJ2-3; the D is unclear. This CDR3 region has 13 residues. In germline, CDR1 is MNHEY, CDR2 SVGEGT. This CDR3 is CASGYPPTDTQYF. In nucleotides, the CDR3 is TGTGCCAGCGGTTATCCCCCCACAGATACGCAGTATTTT.

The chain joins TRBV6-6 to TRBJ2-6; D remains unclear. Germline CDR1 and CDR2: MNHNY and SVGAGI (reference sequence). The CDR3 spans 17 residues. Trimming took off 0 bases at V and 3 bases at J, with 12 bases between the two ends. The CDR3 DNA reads TGTGCCAGCAGTTACTCGATAGTCCTGAGTGGGGCCAACGTCCTGACTTTC. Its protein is CASSYSIVLSGANVLTF.

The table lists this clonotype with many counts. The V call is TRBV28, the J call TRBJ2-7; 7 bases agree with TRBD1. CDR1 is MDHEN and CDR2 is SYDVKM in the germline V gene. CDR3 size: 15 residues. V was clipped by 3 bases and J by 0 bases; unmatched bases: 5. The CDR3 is CASSFSAGGSYEQYF. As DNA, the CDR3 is TGTGCCAGCAGTTTCTCGGCAGGGGGCTCCTACGAGCAGTACTTC. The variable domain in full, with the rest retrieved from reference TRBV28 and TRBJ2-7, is DVKVTQSSRYLVKRTGEKVFLECVQDMDHENMFWYRQDPGLGLRLIYFSYDVKMKEKGDIPEGYSVSREKKERFSLILESASTNQTSMYLCASSFSAGGSYEQYFGPGTRLTVT.

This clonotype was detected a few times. The chain's CDR3 is CASSYGQGASGELFF. CDR3 nucleotides: TGTGCCAGCAGTTACGGGCAGGGGGCCTCCGGGGAGCTGTTTTTT. The chain links TRBV6-9 to TRBJ2-2, with 8 bases matching TRBD1. CDR1 is MNHGY, CDR2 SVAAGI, per germline. The V and J ends lost 3 bases and 6 bases, in that order; junction bases with no gene match: 6. This CDR3 region has 15 residues.

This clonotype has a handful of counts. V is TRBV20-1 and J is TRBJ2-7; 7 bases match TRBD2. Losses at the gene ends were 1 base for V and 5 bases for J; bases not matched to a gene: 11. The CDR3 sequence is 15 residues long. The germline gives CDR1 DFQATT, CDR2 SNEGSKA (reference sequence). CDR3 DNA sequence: TGCAGTGCTAGAGGTGGACTAGTATCTTTCCACGAGCAGTACTTC. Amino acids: CSARGGLVSFHEQYF.

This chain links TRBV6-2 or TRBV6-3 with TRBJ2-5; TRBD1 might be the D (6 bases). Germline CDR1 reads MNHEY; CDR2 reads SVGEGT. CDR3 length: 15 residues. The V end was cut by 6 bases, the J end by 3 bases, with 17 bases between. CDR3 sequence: CASSYTGLGEETQYF. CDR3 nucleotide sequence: TGTGCCAGCAGCTACACAGGGTTAGGAGAAGAGACCCAGTACTTC.

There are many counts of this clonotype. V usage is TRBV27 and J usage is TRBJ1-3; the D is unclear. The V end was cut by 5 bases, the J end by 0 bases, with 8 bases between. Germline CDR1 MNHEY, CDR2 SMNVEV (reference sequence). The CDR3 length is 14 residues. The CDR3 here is CASSDTFSGNTIYF. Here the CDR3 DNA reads TGTGCCAGCAGTGATACATTCTCTGGAAACACCATATATTTT.

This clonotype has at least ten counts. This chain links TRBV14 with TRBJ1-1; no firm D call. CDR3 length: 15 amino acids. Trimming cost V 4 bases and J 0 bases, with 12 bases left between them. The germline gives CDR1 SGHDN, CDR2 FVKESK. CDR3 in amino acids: CASSPRTVMNTEAFF. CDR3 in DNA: TGTGCCAGCAGCCCTAGGACCGTAATGAACACTGAAGCTTTCTTT.

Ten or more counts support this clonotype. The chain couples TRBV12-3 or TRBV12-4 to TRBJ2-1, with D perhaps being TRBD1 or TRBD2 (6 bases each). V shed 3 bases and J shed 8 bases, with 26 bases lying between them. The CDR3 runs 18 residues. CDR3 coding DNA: TGTGCCAGCAGTTTTGGGGGGCTAGCCCTAAACAAGGAGCATGAGCAGTTCTTC. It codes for CASSFGGLALNKEHEQFF.

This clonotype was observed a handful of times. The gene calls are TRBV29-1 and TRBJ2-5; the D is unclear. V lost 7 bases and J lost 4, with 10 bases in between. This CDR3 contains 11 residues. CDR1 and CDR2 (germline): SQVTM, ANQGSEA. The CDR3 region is CSAAVGETQYF. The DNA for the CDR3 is TGCAGCGCTGCAGTCGGAGAGACCCAGTACTTC.

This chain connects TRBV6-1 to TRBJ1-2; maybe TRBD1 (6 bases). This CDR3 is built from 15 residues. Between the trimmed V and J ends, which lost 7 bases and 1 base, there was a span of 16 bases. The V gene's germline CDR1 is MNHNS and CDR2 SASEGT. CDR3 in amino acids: CASTKPGQLNYGYTF. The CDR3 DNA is TGTGCCAGCACCAAACCGGGACAACTTAACTATGGCTACACCTTC.

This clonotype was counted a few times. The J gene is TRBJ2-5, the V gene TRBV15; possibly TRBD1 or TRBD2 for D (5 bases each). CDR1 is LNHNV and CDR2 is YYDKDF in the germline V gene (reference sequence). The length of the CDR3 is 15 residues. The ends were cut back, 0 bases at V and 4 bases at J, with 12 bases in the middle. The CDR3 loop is CATSRDQGRGETQYF. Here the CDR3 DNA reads TGTGCCACCAGCAGAGATCAGGGACGAGGAGAGACCCAGTACTTC.

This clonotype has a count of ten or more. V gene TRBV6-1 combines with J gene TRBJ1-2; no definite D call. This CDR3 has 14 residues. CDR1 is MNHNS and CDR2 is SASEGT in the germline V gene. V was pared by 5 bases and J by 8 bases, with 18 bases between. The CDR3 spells CASSFRVALGGYTF. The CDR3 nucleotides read TGTGCCAGCAGTTTCAGAGTTGCTCTAGGGGGCTACACCTTC.

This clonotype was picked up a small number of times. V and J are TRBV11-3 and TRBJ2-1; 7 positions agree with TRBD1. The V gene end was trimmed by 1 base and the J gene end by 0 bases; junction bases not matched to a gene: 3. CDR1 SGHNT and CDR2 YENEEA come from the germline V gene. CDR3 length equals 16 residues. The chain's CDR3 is CASSLVRDSSYNEQFF. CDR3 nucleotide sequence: TGTGCCAGCAGCTTAGTTCGGGACAGCTCCTACAATGAGCAGTTCTTC.

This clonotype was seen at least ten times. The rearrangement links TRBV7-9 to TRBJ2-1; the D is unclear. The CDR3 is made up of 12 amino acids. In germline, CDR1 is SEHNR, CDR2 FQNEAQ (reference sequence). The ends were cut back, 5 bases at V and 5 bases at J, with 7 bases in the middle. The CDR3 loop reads CASSQGNNEQFF. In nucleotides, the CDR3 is TGTGCCAGCAGCCAAGGTAACAATGAGCAGTTCTTC. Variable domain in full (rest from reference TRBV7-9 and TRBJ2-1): DTGVSQNPRHKITKRGQNVTFRCDPISEHNRLYWYRQTLGQGPEFLTYFQNEAQLEKSRLLSDRFSAERPKGSFSTLEIQRTEQGDSAMYLCASSQGNNEQFFGPGTRLTVL.

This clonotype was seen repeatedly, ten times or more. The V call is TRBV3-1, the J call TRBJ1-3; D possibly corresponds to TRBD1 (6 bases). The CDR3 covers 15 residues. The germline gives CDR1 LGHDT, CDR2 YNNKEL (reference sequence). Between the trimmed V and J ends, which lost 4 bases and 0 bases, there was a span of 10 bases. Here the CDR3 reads CASSLGTLSGNTIYF. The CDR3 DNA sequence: TGTGCCAGCAGCCTGGGGACACTCTCTGGAAACACCATATATTTT.

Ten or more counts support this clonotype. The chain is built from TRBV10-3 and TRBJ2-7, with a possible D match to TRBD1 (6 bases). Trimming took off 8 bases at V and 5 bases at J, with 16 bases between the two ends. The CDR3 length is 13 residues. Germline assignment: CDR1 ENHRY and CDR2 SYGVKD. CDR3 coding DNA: TGTGCCATCTCTCGCAGGGGATACGACGAGCAGTACTTC. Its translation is CAISRRGYDEQYF.

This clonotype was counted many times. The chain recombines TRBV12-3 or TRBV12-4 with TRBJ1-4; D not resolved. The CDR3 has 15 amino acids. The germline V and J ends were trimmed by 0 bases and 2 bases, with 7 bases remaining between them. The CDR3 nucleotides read TGTGCCAGCAGTTTAGCCCCAGCGACTAATGAAAAACTGTTTTTT. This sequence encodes CASSLAPATNEKLFF.

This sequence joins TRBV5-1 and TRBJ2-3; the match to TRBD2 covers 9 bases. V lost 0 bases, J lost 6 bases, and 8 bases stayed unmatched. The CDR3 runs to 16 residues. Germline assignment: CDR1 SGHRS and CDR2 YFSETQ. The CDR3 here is CASSLEAAGGRDTQYF. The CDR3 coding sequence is TGCGCCAGCAGCTTGGAGGCAGCGGGAGGCCGCGATACGCAGTATTTT.